A selection of T cell receptor beta chains follows, all from one sample in a study of T cell responses to AZD1222 COVID-19 vaccine. The assay was immunoSEQ multiplex PCR, and TCRdb's table has in-frame clones only and misses some. The sample lists over 150,000 clones; about nine tenths were seen once. Sequenced material: peripheral blood, taken on day 0 of AZD1222 vaccination. These receptors were taken from an adult in good health. Each CDR3 is given with its conserved first and last residue. The D gene is left open where the match is weak. Clone size, where shown, is once, few, many, or a class for clones that have expanded.

V	J	D	size	CDR3	DNA
TRBV28	TRBJ1-5	-	-	CASSLAGVGVRNQPQHF	TGTGCCAGCAGTTTGGCCGGGGTCGGGGTAAGGAATCAGCCCCAGCATTTT
TRBV5-4	TRBJ2-5	-	-	CASSLWTRGQETQYF	TGTGCCAGCAGTCTCTGGACTAGGGGGCAAGAGACCCAGTACTTC
TRBV28	TRBJ2-7	-	-	CASIISRGSSYEQYF	TGTGCCAGCATCATCAGTCGGGGAAGCTCCTACGAGCAGTACTTC
TRBV30	TRBJ1-1	-	-	CAWDIAEDTEAFF	TGTGCCTGGGACATCGCGGAAGACACTGAAGCTTTCTTT
TRBV25-1	TRBJ1-1	TRBD1	-	CASSATGGNTEAFF	TGTGCCAGCAGTGCGACAGGGGGGAACACTGAAGCTTTCTTT
TRBV7-9	TRBJ1-4	TRBD1	-	CASSVGQGNEKLFF	TGTGCCAGCAGCGTGGGACAGGGGAATGAAAAACTGTTTTTT
TRBV5-4	TRBJ2-3	TRBD1	-	CASSRDRTQNTQYF	TGTGCCAGCAGCCGGGACAGAACCCAAAATACGCAGTATTTT
TRBV2	TRBJ1-2	-	-	CASSERPRASRGYTF	TGTGCCAGCAGTGAACGCCCCAGGGCATCTCGTGGCTACACCTTC
TRBV11-3	TRBJ2-2	-	-	CASSLPGADTGELFF	TGTGCCAGCAGCTTGCCAGGGGCGGACACCGGGGAGCTGTTTTTT
TRBV10-3	TRBJ1-3	-	-	CAIGSRGNTIYF	TGTGCCATCGGATCAAGAGGAAACACCATATATTTT
TRBV3-1/TRBV3-2	TRBJ1-1	TRBD1	-	CASSLGQGGTEAFF	TGTGCCAGCAGCTTAGGACAGGGCGGGACTGAAGCTTTCTTT
TRBV11-3	TRBJ1-1	-	-	CASSPGEGGVTEAFF	TGTGCCAGCAGCCCTGGTGAGGGCGGCGTCACTGAAGCTTTCTTT
TRBV6-5	TRBJ1-1	TRBD1	-	CATRAGGTEAFF	TGTGCCACCAGGGCAGGGGGCACTGAAGCTTTCTTT
TRBV19	TRBJ1-5	-	-	CASRRTGRSQPQHF	TGTGCCAGTAGGAGAACAGGGAGGAGTCAGCCCCAGCATTTT
TRBV4-2	TRBJ1-6	-	few	CASSQEVSGRSSYNSPLHF	TGTGCCAGCAGCCAAGAAGTATCGGGCAGGAGCTCCTATAATTCACCCCTCCACTTT
TRBV6-5	TRBJ1-4	-	-	CASSFSGQPTNEKLFF	TGTGCCAGCAGTTTCTCAGGACAGCCAACTAATGAAAAACTGTTTTTT
TRBV5-4	TRBJ1-2	TRBD1	once	CASSLNRGHGGYTF	TGTGCCAGCAGCTTGAACAGGGGGCATGGTGGCTACACCTTC
TRBV5-1	TRBJ2-7	-	-	CASSYGTYYEQYF	TGCGCCAGCAGCTACGGGACATACTACGAGCAGTACTTC